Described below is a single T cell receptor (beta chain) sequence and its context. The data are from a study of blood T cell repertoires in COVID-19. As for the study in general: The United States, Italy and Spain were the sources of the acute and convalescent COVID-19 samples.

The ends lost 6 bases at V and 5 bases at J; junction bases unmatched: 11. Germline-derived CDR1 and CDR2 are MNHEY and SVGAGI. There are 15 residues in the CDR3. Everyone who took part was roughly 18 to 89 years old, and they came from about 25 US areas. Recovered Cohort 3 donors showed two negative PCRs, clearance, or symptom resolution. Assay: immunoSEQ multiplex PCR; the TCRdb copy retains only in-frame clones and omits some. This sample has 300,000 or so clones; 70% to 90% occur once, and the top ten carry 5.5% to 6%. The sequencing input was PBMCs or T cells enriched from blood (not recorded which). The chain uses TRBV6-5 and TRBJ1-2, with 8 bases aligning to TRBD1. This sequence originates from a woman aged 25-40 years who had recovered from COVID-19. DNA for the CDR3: TGTGCCAGCAGCTCCCCCAGGGGGCGAAGATATGGCTACACCTTC. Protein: CASSSPRGRRYGYTF.